The following is a T cell receptor (beta chain) sequence with its context. As yet, its antigen is unknown. These data originate in a study of glioma-infiltrating T cells after dendritic cell vaccination. The study's findings and limits: Complete blood and tumor specimen sets were limited to few patients.

TCRdb's table, derived via immunoSEQ multiplex PCR, lists solely in-frame clones and lacks some. The sample lists some 70,000 clones; 81% were seen once. V was cut by 0 bases and J by 8 bases, with 11 bases left in between. The CDR3 length is 14 residues. Germline-derived CDR1 and CDR2 are MNHEY and SVGAGI. The chain links TRBV6-5 to TRBJ2-1; D call uncertain. The sample in question was blood, obtained before dendritic cell vaccination. This TCR was sampled from a human donor with glioblastoma. The CDR3 DNA reads TGTGCCAGCAGTTACTCGAACGAGAGCGATGAGCAGTTCTTC. It is translated as CASSYSNESDEQFF.